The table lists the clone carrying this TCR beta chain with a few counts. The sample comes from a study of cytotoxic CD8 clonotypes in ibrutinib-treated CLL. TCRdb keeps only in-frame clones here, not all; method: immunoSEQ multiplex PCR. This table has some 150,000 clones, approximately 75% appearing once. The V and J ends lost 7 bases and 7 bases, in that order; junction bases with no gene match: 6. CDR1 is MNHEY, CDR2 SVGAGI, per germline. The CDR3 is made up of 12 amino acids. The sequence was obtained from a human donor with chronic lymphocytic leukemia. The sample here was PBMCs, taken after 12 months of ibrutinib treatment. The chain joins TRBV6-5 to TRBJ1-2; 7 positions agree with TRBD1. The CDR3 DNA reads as TGTGCCAGCACGACAGGGTTAAGTGGCTACACCTTC. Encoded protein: CASTTGLSGYTF.